This T cell receptor (beta chain) is from a study of control samples from healthy donors and cancer patients. The assay was immunoSEQ multiplex PCR, and TCRdb's table has in-frame clones only and misses some. This sample has approximately 110,000 clones, with about 89% found just once. The germline V and J ends were trimmed by 1 base and 7 bases, with 7 bases remaining between them. This CDR3 region has 12 residues. The gene calls are TRBV12-3 or TRBV12-4 and TRBJ1-2; D is unclear. Sequencing was done on a sample of blood. The source is a woman aged 50 to 65 in good health. CDR3 region: CASSLVQTGYTF. CDR3 nucleotides: TGTGCCAGCAGTTTAGTGCAGACTGGCTACACCTTC.